The T cell receptor beta chain described here comes from a study of graft-versus-host responses after intestinal transplantation. Whole-study findings and limits: The presence of high graft-versus-host to host-versus-graft clonal ratios in allografts characterized patients with graft-donor T cell macrochimerism.

Looked up from germline, CDR1 is ENHRY and CDR2 is SYGVKD. V was shortened by 4 bases and J by 1 base, with 8 bases between the two germline ends. This CDR3 is 14 amino acids long. In its sample, this clone was seen a few times. What it recognizes is unknown. TCRdb's table, derived via immunoSEQ multiplex PCR, lists solely in-frame clones and lacks some. The sample lists about 59,000 clones, 85% to 95% seen once, with approximately 0.4% in the top ten. The clonotype was recovered from a human donor who was the organ donor for an intestinal transplant. This rearrangement joins TRBV10-3 to TRBJ1-3; D call uncertain. The starting material was unstimulated CD4+ T cells sorted from spleen or lymph node cells, obtained before transplant. DNA for the CDR3: TGTGCCATCAGTGGGGAAGGGTCTGGAAACACCATATATTTT. It codes for CAISGEGSGNTIYF.